The clone carrying this T cell receptor beta chain occurred a few times. The use of a sample-barcoded 5' primer and a J-beta primer mix characterized a second PCR of roughly 6 to 11 cycles. TCRdb re-called the 5' RACE reads through MiXCR, storing one row per CDR3 protein. The top ten clones hold roughly 10% of a sample with some 930,000 distinct CDR3 sequences, roughly 29% of them seen once. The germline V gene has CDR1 MGHRA and CDR2 YSYEKL. V was shortened by 0 bases and J by 0 bases, with 15 bases between the two germline ends. The CDR3 extends over 18 amino acids. This sample stems from a study of blood T cells in healthy people across ages. The data were also submitted as part of a second study, on T cells of mothers and their children.

This chain links TRBV4-1 with TRBJ1-3; possible D gene TRBD1, 6 bases. The receptor was isolated from a woman aged 40 to 50 in good health. The sample comprised blood. In DNA form, the CDR3 reads TGCGCCAGCAGCCAAGATCCGGACGGGACACGCTCTGGAAACACCATATATTTT. As protein: CASSQDPDGTRSGNTIYF.